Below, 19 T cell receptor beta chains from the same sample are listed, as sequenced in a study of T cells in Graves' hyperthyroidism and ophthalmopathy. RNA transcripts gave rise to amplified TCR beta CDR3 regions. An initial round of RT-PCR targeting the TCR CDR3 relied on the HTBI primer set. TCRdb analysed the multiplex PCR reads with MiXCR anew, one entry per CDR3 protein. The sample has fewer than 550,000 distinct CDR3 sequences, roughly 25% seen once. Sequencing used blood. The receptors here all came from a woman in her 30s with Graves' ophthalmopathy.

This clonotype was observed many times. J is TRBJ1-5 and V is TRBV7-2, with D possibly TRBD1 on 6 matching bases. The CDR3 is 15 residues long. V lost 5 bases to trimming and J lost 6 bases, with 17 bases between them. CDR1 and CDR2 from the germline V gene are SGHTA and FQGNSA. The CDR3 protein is CASSQGGRGGQPQHF. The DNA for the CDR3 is TGTGCCAGCAGCCAGGGCGGCAGGGGTGGTCAGCCCCAGCATTTT.

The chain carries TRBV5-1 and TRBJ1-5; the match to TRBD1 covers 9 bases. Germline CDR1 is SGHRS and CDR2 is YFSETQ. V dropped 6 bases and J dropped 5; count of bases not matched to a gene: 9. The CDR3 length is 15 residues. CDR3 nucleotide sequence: TGCGCCAGCAAAGGCAAAACAGGGGGCTATCAGCCCCAGCATTTT. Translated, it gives CASKGKTGGYQPQHF.

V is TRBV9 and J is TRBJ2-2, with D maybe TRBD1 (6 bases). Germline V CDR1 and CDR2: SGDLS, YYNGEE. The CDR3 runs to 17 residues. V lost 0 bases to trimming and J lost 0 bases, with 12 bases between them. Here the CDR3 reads CASSVASGHTNTGELFF. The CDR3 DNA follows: TGTGCCAGCAGCGTAGCGTCGGGACATACGAACACCGGGGAGCTGTTTTTT. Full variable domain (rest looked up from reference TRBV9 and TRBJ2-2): DSGVTQTPKHLITATGQRVTLRCSPRSGDLSVYWYQQSLDQGLQFLIQYYNGEERAKGNILERFSAQQFPDLHSELNLSSLELGDSALYFCASSVASGHTNTGELFFGEGSRLTVL.

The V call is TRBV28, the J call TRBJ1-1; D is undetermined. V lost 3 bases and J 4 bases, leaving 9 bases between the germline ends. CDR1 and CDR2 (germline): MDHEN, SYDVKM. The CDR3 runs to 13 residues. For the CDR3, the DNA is TGTGCCAGCAGTTTCCTAGGGCCCACTGAAGCTTTCTTT. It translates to CASSFLGPTEAFF.

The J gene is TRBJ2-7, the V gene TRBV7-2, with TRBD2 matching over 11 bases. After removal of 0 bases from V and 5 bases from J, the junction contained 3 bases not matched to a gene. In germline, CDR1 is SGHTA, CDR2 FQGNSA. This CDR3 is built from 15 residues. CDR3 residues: CASSLALAGVHEQYF. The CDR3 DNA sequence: TGTGCCAGCAGCTTAGCACTAGCGGGGGTGCACGAGCAGTACTTC.

CDR3 coding DNA: TGTGCCAGCAGCGTGACTAGCGGGTACTCCCAAGAGACCCAGTACTTC. Protein: CASSVTSGYSQETQYF. This chain joins TRBV9 and TRBJ2-5; 10 nucleotides line up with TRBD2. V dropped 2 bases and J dropped 1; count of bases not matched to a gene: 5. Germline V gene lookup returns CDR1 SGDLS and CDR2 YYNGEE. CDR3 size: 16 residues.

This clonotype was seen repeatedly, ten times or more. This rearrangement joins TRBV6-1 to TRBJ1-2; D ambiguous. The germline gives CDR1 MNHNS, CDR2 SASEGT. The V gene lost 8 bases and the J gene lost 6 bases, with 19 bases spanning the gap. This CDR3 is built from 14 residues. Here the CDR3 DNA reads TGTGCCAGCTCCCGCCCCAACAGAAGGGATGGCTACACCTTC. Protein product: CASSRPNRRDGYTF.

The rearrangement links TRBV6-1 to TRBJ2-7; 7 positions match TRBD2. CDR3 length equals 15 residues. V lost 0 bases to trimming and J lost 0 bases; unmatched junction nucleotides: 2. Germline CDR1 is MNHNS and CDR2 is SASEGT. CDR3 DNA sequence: TGTGCCAGCAGTGAAGCTAGCGGGCACTCCTACGAGCAGTACTTC. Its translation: CASSEASGHSYEQYF.

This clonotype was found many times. CDR3 sequence reads: CASSQDAQNYGYTF. In nucleotides, the CDR3 is TGCGCCAGCAGCCAAGATGCACAGAACTATGGCTACACCTTC. The chain links TRBV4-3 to TRBJ1-2; no clear D gene. The CDR3 length is 14 residues. V lost 0 bases to trimming and J lost 2 bases, with 7 bases between them. Germline V CDR1 and CDR2: LGHNA, YSLEER.

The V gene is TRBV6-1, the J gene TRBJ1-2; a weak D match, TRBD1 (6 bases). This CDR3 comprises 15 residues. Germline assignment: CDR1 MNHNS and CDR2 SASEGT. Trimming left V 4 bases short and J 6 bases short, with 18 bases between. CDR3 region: CASSVKYREGHGYTF. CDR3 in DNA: TGTGCCAGCAGTGTGAAGTACAGGGAGGGCCATGGCTACACCTTC.

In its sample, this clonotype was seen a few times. The CDR3 DNA reads as TGTGCCACCTCCCGGGAAGGGGGCACCTGGCAGCCCCAGCATTTT. Translation: CATSREGGTWQPQHF. V and J are TRBV7-2 and TRBJ1-5; 7 bases line up with TRBD1. Germline values: CDR1 SGHTA, CDR2 FQGNSA. V shed 10 bases and J 7 bases; nucleotides not matched to a gene: 16. The CDR3 spans 15 residues.

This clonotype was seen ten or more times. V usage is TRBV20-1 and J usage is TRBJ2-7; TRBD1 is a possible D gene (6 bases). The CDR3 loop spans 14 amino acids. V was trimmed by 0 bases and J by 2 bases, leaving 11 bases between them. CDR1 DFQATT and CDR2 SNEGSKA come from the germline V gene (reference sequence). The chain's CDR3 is CSARDKRDTYEQYF. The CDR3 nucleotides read TGCAGTGCTAGAGATAAGAGGGACACCTACGAGCAGTACTTC.

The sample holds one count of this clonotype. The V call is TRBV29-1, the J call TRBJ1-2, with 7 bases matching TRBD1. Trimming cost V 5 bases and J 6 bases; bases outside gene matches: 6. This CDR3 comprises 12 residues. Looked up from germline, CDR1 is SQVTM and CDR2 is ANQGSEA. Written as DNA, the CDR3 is TGCAGCGTTTGGGGTACAGGGGATGGCTACACCTTC. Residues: CSVWGTGDGYTF.

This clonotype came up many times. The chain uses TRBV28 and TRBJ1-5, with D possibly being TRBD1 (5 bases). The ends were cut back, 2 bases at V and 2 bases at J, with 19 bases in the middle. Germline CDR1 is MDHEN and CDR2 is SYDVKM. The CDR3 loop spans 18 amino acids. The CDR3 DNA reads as TGTGCCAGCAGTTTACCCCGGGGGGATCTGTTAGGCAATCAGCCCCAGCATTTT. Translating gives CASSLPRGDLLGNQPQHF.

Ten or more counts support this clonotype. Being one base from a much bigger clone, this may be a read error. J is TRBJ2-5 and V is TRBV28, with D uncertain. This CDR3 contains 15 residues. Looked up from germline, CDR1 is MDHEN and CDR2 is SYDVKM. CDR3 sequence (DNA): TGTGCCAGCAGTTTAGCAGCGTCATTGCAAGAGACCAAGTACTTC. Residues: CASSLAASLQETKYF. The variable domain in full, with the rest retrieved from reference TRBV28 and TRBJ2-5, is DVKVTQSSRYLVKRTGEKVFLECVQDMDHENMFWYRQDPGLGLRLIYFSYDVKMKEKGDIPEGYSVSREKKERFSLILESASTNQTSMYLCASSLAASLQETKYFGPGTRLLVL.

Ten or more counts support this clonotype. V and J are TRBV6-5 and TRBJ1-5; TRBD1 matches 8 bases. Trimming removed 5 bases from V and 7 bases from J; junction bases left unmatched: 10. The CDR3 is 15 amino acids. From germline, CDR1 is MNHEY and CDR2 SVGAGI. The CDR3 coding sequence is TGTGCCAGCAGTCCAATGGACAGGGCTGACCAGCCCCAGCATTTT. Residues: CASSPMDRADQPQHF.

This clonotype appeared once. The CDR3 region is CASSTGGQTRYGYTF. As DNA, the CDR3 is TGTGCCAGCAGCACCGGTGGACAGACCCGATATGGCTACACCTTC. V is TRBV28 and J is TRBJ1-2, with a tentative D call TRBD1 (6 bases). V was trimmed by 6 bases and J by 5 bases, leaving 19 bases between them. CDR1 and CDR2 from the germline V gene are MDHEN and SYDVKM. The CDR3 consists of 15 residues.

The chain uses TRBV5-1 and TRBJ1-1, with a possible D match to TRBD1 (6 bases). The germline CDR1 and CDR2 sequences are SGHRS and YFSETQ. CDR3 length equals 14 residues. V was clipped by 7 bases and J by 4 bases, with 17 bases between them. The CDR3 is CASAITPGATEAFF. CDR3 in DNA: TGCGCCAGCGCTATTACCCCGGGGGCCACTGAAGCTTTCTTT.

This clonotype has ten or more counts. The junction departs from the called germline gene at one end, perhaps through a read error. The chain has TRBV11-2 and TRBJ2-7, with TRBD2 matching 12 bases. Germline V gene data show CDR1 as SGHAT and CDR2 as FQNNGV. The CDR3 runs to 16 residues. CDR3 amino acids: CASSITPGLAGYEQYF. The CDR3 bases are TGTGCCAGCAGCATAACCCCGGGACTAGCGGGTTACGAGCAATACTTC.